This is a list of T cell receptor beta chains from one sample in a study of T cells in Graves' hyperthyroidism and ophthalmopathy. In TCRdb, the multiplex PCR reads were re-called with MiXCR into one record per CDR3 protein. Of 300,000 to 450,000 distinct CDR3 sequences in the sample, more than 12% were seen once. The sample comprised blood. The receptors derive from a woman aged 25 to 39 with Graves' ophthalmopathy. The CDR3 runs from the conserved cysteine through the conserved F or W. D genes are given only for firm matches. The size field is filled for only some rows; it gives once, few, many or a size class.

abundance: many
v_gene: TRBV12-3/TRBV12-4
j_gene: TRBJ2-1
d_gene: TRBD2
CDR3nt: TGTGCCAGCACCAGACTAAGCGGGGTTGACAATGAGCAGTTCTTC
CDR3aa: CASTRLSGVDNEQFF

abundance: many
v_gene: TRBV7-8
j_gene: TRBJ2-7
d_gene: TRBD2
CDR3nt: TGTGCCAGCAGCTTAGCGGGACTAGCGGGCCCCTACGAGCAGTACTTC
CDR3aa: CASSLAGLAGPYEQYF

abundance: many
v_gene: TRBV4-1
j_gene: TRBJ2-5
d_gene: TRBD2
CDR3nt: TGCGCCAGCAGCCAACCGGGCGGGGGGGCCTTTCAAGAGACCCAGTACTTC
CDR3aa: CASSQPGGGAFQETQYF

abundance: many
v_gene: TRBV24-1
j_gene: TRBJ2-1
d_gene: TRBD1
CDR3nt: TGTGCCACCAGTGGTGGACAGGGGGCGAGGAATGAGCAGTTCTTC
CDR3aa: CATSGGQGARNEQFF

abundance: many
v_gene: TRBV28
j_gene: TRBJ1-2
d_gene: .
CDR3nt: TGTGCCAGCAGTTTGAGGGCTGGCTACACCTTC
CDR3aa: CASSLRAGYTF

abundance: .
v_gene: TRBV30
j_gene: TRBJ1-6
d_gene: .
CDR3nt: TGTGCCTGGAGTGTACTCACAGCCTATAATTCACCCCTCCACTTT
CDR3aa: CAWSVLTAYNSPLHF

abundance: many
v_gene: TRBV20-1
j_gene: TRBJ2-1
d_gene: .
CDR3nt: TGCAGTGCGTTCAACTACCGGGCAGGGAACTACAATGAGCAGTTCTTC
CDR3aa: CSAFNYRAGNYNEQFF

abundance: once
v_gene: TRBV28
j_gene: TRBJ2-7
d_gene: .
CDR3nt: TGTGCCAGCAGCTGGACAGGAGGGATCTCCTACGAGCAGTACTTC
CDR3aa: CASSWTGGISYEQYF

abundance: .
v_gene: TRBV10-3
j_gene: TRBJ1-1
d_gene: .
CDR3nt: TGTGCCATCAGTGACAAGCATCCGAATGAAGCTTTCTTT
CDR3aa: CAISDKHPNEAFF

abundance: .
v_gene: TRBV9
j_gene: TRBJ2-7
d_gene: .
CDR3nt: TGTGCCAGCAGCGTAGGACAGTTGTCCTACGAGCAGTACTTC
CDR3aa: CASSVGQLSYEQYF

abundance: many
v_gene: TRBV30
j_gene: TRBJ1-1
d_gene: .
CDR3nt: TGTGCCTGGAACCCCGCGGGATTTGAGAAGAATGAAGCTTTCTTT
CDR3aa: CAWNPAGFEKNEAFF

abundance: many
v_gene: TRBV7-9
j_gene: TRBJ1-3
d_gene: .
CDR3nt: TGTGCCAGCAGGAGGGGTAGTGGAAACACCATATATTTT
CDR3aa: CASRRGSGNTIYF

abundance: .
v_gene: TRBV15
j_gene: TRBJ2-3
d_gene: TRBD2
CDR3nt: TGTGCCACTGGACTAGATCGGACAGATACGCAGTATTTT
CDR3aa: CATGLDRTDTQYF

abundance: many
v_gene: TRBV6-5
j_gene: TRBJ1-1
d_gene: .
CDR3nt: TGTGCCAGCAGTTACTCCGCCAGGTCAAGGAACACTGAAGCTTTCTTT
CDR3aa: CASSYSARSRNTEAFF

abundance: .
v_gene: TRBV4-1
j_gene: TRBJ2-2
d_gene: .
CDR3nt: TGCGCCAGCAGCCAATTCGAGGGGCTCCCCGGGGAGCTGTTTTTT
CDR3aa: CASSQFEGLPGELFF

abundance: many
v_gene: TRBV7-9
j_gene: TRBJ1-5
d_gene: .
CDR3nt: TGTGCCAGCAGCTTAGCTTCAGGGAATCAGCCCCAGCATTTT
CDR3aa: CASSLASGNQPQHF

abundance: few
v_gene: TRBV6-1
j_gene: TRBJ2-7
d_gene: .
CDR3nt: TGTGCCAGCAGTGACGACAGTCTATCCTACGAGCAGTACTTC
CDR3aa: CASSDDSLSYEQYF

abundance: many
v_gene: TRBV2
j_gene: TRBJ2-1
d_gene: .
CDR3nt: TGTGCCAGCAGTGAAGTACGTTCCGAGAATGAGCAGTTCTTC
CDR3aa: CASSEVRSENEQFF

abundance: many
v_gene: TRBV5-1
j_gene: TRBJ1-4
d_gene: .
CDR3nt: TGCGCCAGCAGCTACGGGACACAGGGTGAAAAACTGTTTTTT
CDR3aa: CASSYGTQGEKLFF

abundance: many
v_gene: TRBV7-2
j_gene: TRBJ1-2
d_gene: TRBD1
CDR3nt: TGTGCCAGCAGCTTAGCGGGGACAGAAATTTATGGCTACACCTTC
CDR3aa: CASSLAGTEIYGYTF

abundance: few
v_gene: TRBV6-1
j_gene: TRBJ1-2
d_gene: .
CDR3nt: TGTGCCAGCAGCCCAAATCAAGTCTATGGCTACACCTTC
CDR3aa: CASSPNQVYGYTF

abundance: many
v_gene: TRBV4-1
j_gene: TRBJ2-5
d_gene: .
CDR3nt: TGCGCCAGCAGCCAAGATCTGGCAGTGGGAGAAGAGACCCAGTACTTC
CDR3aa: CASSQDLAVGEETQYF

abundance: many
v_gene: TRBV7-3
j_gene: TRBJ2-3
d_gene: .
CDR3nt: TGTGCCAGCAGCTTCCGGGCTACGGGGGATACGCAGTATTTT
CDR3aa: CASSFRATGDTQYF

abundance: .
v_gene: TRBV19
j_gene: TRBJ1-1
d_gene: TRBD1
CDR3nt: TGTGCCAGTAGTGGGACAGGGGGCCGGGACACTGAAGCTTTCTTT
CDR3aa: CASSGTGGRDTEAFF

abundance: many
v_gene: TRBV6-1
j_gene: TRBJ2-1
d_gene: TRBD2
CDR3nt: TGTGCCAGCTTGGCCAGCGGGGGGGCCCTTGAGCAGTTCTTC
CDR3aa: CASLASGGALEQFF